The sequence of this TCR beta chain was determined in a study of blood T cell repertoires in COVID-19. The germline gives CDR1 MNHNY, CDR2 SVGAGI (reference sequence). V lost 8 bases and J lost 6; bases outside the gene matches: 13. The length of the CDR3 is 16 residues. Profiling relied on immunoSEQ multiplex PCR, and the TCRdb table lists in-frame clones only, not all of them. The sample consists of about 110,000 clones, 80% to 90% of them appearing once. This TCR was sampled from a woman older than 75 with active or convalescent COVID-19. This rearrangement joins TRBV6-6 to TRBJ1-6; 7 nucleotides match TRBD1. Sequenced: peripheral blood. The CDR3 DNA follows: TGTGCCAGCCTTAAGTCTCGGGGACAGTCTAATTCACCCCTCCACTTT. The encoded protein is CASLKSRGQSNSPLHF.